This TCR beta chain was observed in a study of CD8+CD57+ T cells in acquired aplastic anemia. The overall study: An average of roughly 3 ug of DNA was obtained from sorted CD4+ and CD8+ cells.

In regard to this clonotype: Its antigen is as yet unknown.

Study-level results: CD8+ Simpson's diversity in patients was not significantly different from that in controls. Some 29 CD8+ CDR3 sequences were shared between patients and controls.

Genomic DNA provided the template from which TCR beta VDJ and CDR3 profiles were obtained. TCRdb reprocessed the reads via MiXCR and lists one record per CDR3 protein. The sample includes 300,000 or so distinct CDR3 sequences, 55% to 65% of them seen just once. Germline V gene data show CDR1 as SGHRS and CDR2 as YFSETQ. Trimming left V 4 bases short and J 11 bases short, with 19 bases between. This CDR3 comprises 14 residues. V is TRBV5-1 and J is TRBJ1-5, with D perhaps TRBD1 (5 bases). Sequenced: sorted CD4+, CD8+, or CD8+CD57+ T cells (not recorded which) from PBMCs. This TCR came from a human donor with severe aplastic anemia or a healthy control (not recorded which). The CDR3 sequence is CASSHPMGQETQHF. The CDR3, as DNA: TGCGCCAGCAGCCACCCCATGGGGCAAGAGACCCAGCATTTT.